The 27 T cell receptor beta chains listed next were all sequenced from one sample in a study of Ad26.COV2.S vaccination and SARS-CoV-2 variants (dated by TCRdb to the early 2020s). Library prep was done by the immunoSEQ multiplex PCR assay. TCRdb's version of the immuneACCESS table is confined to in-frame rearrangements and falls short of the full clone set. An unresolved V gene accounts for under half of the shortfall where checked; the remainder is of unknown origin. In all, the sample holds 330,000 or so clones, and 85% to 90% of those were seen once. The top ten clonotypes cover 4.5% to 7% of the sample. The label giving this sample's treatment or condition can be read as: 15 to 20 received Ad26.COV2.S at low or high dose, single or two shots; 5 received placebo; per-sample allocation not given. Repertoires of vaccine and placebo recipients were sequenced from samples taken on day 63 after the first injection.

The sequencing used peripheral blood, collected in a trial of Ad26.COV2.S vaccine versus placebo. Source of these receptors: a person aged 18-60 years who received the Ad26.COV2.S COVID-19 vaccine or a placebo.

In DNA form, the CDR3 reads TGTGCCATCAGTGAGTCAGTTCAGACTAACTATGGCTACACCTTC. Translation gives CAISESVQTNYGYTF. The chain combines TRBV10-3 with TRBJ1-2, with unresolved D. The CDR3 has 15 amino acids. Trimming took 0 bases from V and 0 from J, leaving 8 bases between them. Germline-derived CDR1 and CDR2 are ENHRY and SYGVKD.

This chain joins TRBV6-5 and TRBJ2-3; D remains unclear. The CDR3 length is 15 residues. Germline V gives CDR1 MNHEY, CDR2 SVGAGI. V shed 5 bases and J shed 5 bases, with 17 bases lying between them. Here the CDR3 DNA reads TGTGCCAGCAGTCTCCGGCCTGGAGTCCAAGATACGCAGTATTTT. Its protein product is CASSLRPGVQDTQYF.

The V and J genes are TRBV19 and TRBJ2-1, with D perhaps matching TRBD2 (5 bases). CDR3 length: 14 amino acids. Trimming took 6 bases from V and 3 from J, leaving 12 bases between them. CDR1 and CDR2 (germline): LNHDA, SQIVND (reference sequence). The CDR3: CASRGGWYYNEQFF. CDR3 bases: TGTGCCAGTAGGGGCGGGTGGTACTACAATGAGCAGTTCTTC. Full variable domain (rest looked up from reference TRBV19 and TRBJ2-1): DGGITQSPKYLFRKEGQNVTLSCEQNLNHDAMYWYRQDPGQGLRLIYYSQIVNDFQKGDIAEGYSVSREKKESFPLTVTSAQKNPTAFYLCASRGGWYYNEQFFGPGTRLTVL.

CDR3 in amino acids: CASSIRMRDPPGKLFF. In DNA, the CDR3 is TGTGCCAGTAGTATAAGGATGAGAGACCCCCCGGGGAAACTGTTTTTT. The genes are TRBV19 and TRBJ1-4; unclear D gene. V lost 2 bases to trimming and J lost 11 bases, with 21 bases between them. In germline, CDR1 is LNHDA, CDR2 SQIVND (reference sequence). This CDR3 is built from 16 residues.

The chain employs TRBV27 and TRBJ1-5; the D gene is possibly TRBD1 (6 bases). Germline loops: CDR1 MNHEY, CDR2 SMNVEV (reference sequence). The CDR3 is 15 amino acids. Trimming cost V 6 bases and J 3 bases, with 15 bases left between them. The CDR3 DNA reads TGTGCCAGCAGGGAACAGGGAAATGCCAATCAGCCCCAGCATTTT. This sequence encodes CASREQGNANQPQHF.

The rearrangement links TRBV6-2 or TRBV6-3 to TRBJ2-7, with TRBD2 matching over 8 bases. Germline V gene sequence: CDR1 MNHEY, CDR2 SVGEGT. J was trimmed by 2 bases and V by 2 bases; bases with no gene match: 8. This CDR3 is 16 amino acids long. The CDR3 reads CASSYQLAGLTYEQYV. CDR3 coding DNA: TGTGCCAGCAGTTACCAGCTAGCGGGTCTCACCTACGAGCAGTACGTC.

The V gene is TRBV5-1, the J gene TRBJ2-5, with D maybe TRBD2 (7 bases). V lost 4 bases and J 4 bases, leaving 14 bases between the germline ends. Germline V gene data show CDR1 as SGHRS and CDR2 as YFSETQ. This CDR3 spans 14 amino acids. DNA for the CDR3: TGCGCCAGCAGCCCCCTGGGAGGGGGAGAGACCCAGTACTTC. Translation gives CASSPLGGGETQYF.

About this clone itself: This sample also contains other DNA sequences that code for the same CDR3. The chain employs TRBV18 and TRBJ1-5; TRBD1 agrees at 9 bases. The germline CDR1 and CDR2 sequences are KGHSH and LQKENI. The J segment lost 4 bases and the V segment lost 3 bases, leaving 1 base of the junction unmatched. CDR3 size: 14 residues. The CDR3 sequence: CASSPGQGNQPQHF. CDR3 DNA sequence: TGTGCCAGCTCACCGGGACAGGGTAATCAGCCCCAGCATTTT.

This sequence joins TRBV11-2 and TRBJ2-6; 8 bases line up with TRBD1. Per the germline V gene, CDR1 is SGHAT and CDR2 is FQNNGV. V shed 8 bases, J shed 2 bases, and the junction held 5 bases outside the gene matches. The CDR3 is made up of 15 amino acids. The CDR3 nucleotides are TGTGCCAGCGGACAGGGTGAGACTGGGGCCAACGTCCTGACTTTC. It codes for CASGQGETGANVLTF.

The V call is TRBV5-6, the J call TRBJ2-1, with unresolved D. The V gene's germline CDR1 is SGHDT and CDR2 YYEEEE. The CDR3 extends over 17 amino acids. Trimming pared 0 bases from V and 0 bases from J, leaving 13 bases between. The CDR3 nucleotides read TGTGCCAGCAGCTTGGCGACCCAACTGAGCTCCTACAATGAGCAGTTCTTC. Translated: CASSLATQLSSYNEQFF.

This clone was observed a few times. The CDR3 DNA reads as TGTGCCACCAGCAGAGTAGGGGGGACTGCGCCCCAGCATTTT. Residues: CATSRVGGTAPQHF. The chain joins TRBV15 to TRBJ1-5, with a possible D match to TRBD1 (6 bases). The germline V gene has CDR1 LNHNV and CDR2 YYDKDF (reference sequence). This CDR3 is 14 amino acids long. V was cut by 1 base and J by 9 bases, with 13 bases left in between.

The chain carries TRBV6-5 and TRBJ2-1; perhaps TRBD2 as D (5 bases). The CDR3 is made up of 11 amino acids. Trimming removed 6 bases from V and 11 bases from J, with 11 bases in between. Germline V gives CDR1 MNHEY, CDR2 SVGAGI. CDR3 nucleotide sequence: TGTGCCAGCAGCCTACTAGAGAAGCAGTTCTTC. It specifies CASSLLEKQFF.

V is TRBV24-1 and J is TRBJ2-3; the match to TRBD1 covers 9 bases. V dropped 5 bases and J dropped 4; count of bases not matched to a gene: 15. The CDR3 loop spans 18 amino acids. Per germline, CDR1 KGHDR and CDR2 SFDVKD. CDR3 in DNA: TGTGCCACCAGTGCTCCTTCCTCGGGGACAGGGATCCCAGATACGCAGTATTTT. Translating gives CATSAPSSGTGIPDTQYF.

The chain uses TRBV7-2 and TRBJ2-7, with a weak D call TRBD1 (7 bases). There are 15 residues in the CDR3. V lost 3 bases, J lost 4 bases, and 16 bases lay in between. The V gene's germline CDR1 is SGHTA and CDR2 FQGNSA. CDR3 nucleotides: TGTGCCAGCAGCTTTCAGACAGGGCGGGGATACGAGCAGTACGTC. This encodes CASSFQTGRGYEQYV.

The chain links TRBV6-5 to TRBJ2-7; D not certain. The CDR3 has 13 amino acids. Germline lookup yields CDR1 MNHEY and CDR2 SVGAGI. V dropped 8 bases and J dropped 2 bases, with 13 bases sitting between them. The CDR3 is CASLVRRPYEQYV. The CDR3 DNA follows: TGTGCCAGCCTAGTCAGAAGGCCCTACGAGCAGTACGTC.

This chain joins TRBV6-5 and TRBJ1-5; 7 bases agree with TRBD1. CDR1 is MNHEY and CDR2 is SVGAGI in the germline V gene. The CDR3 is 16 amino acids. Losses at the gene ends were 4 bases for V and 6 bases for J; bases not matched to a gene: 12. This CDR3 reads CASSSLGEGAGQPQHF. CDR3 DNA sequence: TGTGCCAGCAGTTCCCTCGGAGAGGGGGCCGGTCAGCCCCAGCATTTT.

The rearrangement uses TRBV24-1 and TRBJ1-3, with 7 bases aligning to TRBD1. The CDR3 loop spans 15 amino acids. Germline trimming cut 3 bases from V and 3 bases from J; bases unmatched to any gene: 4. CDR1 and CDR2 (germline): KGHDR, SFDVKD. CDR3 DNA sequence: TGTGCCACCAGTGATCTCGGACAGGTTGGAAACACCATATATTTT. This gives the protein CATSDLGQVGNTIYF.

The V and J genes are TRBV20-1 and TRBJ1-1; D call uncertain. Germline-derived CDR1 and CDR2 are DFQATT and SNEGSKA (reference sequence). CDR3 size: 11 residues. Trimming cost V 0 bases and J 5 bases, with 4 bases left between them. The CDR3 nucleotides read TGCAGTGCTAGAGAAAGAACTGAAGCTTTCTTT. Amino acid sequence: CSARERTEAFF.

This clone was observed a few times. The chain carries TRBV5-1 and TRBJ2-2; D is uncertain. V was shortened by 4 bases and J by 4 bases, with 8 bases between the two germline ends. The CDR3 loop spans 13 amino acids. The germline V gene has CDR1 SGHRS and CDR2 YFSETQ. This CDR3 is CASSPDITGELFF. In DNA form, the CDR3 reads TGCGCCAGCAGCCCCGACATCACCGGGGAGCTGTTTTTT.

CDR3 in amino acids: CAISGTMDTGELFF. CDR3 DNA: TGTGCCATTTCCGGGACTATGGACACCGGGGAGCTGTTTTTT. J is TRBJ2-2 and V is TRBV10-3; 7 bases align to TRBD2. The CDR3 is made up of 14 amino acids. V lost 9 bases, J lost 3 bases, and 7 bases stayed unmatched. Germline V lookup: CDR1 ENHRY, CDR2 SYGVKD.

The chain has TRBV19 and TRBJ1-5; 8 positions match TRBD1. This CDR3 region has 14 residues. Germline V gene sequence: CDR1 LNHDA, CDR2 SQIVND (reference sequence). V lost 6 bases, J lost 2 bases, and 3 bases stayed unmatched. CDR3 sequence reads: CASSQGAGNQPQHF. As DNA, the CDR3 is TGTGCCAGTAGCCAGGGGGCTGGCAATCAGCCCCAGCATTTT.

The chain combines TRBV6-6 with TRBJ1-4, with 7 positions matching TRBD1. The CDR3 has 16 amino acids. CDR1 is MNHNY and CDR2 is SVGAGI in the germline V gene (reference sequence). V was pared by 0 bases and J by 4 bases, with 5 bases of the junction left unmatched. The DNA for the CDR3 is TGTGCCAGCAGTTACTCGCGGACAGGTCATAATGAAAAACTGTTTTTT. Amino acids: CASSYSRTGHNEKLFF.

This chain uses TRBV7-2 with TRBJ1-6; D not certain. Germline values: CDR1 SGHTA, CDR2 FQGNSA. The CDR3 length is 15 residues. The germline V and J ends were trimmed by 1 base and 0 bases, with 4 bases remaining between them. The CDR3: CASSLGSSYNSPLHF. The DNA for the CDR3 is TGTGCCAGCAGCTTAGGAAGCTCCTATAATTCACCCCTCCACTTT.

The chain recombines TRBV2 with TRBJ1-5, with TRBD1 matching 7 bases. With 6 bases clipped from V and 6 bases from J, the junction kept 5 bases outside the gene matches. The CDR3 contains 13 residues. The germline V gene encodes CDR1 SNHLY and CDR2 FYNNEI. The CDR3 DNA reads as TGTGCCAGCAGAGACAGGGAAGGTCAGCCCCAGCATTTT. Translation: CASRDREGQPQHF.

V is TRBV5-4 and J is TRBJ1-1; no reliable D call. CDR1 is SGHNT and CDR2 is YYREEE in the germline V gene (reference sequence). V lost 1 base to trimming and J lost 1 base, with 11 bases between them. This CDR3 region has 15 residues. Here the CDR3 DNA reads TGTGCCAGCAGCTTGTTTAAAGGAAAGAACACTGAAGCTTTCTTT. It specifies CASSLFKGKNTEAFF.

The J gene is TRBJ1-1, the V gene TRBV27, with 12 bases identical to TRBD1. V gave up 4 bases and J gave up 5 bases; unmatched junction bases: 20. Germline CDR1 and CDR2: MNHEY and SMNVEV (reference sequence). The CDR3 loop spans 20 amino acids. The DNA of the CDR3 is TGTGCCAGCAGTTCATTTAAACCCGGGACAGGGGGCGTGTACTGGACTGAAGCTTTCTTT. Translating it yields CASSSFKPGTGGVYWTEAFF.

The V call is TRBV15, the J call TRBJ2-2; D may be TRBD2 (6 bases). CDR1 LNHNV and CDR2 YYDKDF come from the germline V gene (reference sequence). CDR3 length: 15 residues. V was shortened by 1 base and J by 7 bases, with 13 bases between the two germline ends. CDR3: CATSRVGPEGGELFF. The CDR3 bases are TGTGCCACCAGCAGAGTCGGACCGGAGGGCGGGGAGCTGTTTTTT.